This T cell receptor (beta chain) came from a study of T cells in Graves' hyperthyroidism and ophthalmopathy (dated by TCRdb to the late 2010s). Broadly, across the study: Peripheral blood samples were taken at initial diagnosis, before any treatment was given. A discovery cohort of roughly 100 patients, roughly 45 with Graves' ophthalmopathy and approximately 55 with stable Graves' hyperthyroidism, was used to find distinguishing TCR V-J signatures. Prospective prediction of ophthalmopathy was tested in an independent validation cohort of 18 to 20 hyperthyroidism patients and 17 patients who later progressed to ophthalmopathy. For training and testing, the 80 to 100 patients in the discovery cohort were randomly divided in a 7:3 ratio. In addition, the study compared T-cell repertoires in thyroid tissue and in blood from roughly 6 Graves' hyperthyroidism patients. After blood sampling, hyperthyroidism patients were treated with methimazole at a starting dose of 30 mg daily, and ophthalmopathy patients were treated with high-dose intravenous methylprednisolone. The paper describes TCR Vbeta CDR3 sequencing of 140 or so peripheral blood samples, made up of 43 ophthalmopathy patients, some 80 hyperthyroidism patients and roughly 17 progressor patients. General study outcomes and caveats: In validation, the model predicted progression to ophthalmopathy a median of 6.5 months before onset, with roughly 70% sensitivity and 72.22% specificity. No statistical method was used to set the sample size in advance, and investigators knew the group allocation. In cross-validation, a model built on a 13 V-J signature told ophthalmopathy apart from stable hyperthyroidism with approximately 91% sensitivity and roughly 83% specificity, and in testing the same model reached 80%/75%. Most expanded thyroid clonotypes (frequency above 0.001) were also detected in blood, a finding suggesting that blood repertoires may reflect thyroid immune responses.

Counted from cysteine to phenylalanine, this CDR3 has 15 amino acids. The kept DNA is CDR3 alone, 45 bases in frame from the first base. Ends trimmed: V by 5 bases, J by 6 bases; bases unmatched to a gene: 12. CDR1 MNHEY and CDR2 SMNVEV were looked up in the germline V gene (reference sequence). Amplification of TCR beta CDR3 regions was carried out from RNA transcripts. For the first round of RT-PCR on the TCR CDR3, the HTBI primer set was used together with the Qiagen OneStep RT-PCR kit. Libraries were constructed in a second round of multiplex PCR, after which size selection and purification were carried out. The libraries were sequenced on an Illumina HiSeq2000 using paired-end 100 bp reads. The paper's processing steps were these. SOAPnuke was used to process the raw data, throwing out any read that contained adapters or uncalled bases, had a mean Phred below 15, or lacked an exact constant-primer or identifier match. COPE v1.2.5 was used to merge the high-quality paired reads, and each unique nucleotide sequence was defined as a clonotype. MiTCR v1.1 was used to align clonotypes to the IMGT TRBV, TRBD and TRBJ reference segments. The analysis included only V-J combinations with a frequency above 0.0001, which together covered 98% to 99.2% of the repertoires. A TCS score was defined as the ratio of F50 (clonal expansion) to E x V (chaos), with BLOSUM62-based TCRdist applied between CDR3 peptides within each V-J. Welch's t-statistics and random forest reduced roughly 540 V-J features to around 14, which were used in a naive Bayes classifier (R e1071). TCRdb applied fastp at Q25 and MiXCR to the public reads, then kept only in-frame beta chains. Each entry merges the rows of one CDR3 protein and shows their most common DNA and genes. These V and J calls are TCRdb output, not the study's own analysis. This sample comprises roughly 500,000 distinct CDR3 sequences, around 16% of them detected only once. Together, the top ten hold about 29% of the sample.

Ophthalmopathy patients had moderately to severely active disease, with a Clinical Activity Score of 3 or more, a NOSPECS grade of 4 or more, and a disease duration of less than 3 months. Patients with uncontrolled infections, other autoimmune diseases, pregnancy or lactation were excluded. Diagnoses were established on the basis of clinical symptoms, serum thyroxine and TRAb, thyroid ultrasound, and orbital computed tomography. PBMCs were separated from roughly 9.6 ml of fresh peripheral blood using Ficoll-Paque density gradient centrifugation. Total RNA was extracted using Trizol reagent, and RNA quality was assessed on an Agilent 2100 Bioanalyzer. This clonotype was recorded a few times. Its antigen specificity is not known. It has no much larger one-base neighbor in the sample; base qualities were not kept.

The source is a young woman with Graves' ophthalmopathy. Sample: blood. The sequence links TRBV27 to TRBJ2-7, with 8 junctional bases fitting TRBD2. The DNA sequence is TGTGCCAGCAGTCTATTTAGCGGGATGACTGCCGAGCAGTACTTC. This is translated as CASSLFSGMTAEQYF.